This is a list of T cell receptor beta chains from one sample in a study of T cells in localized non-small cell lung cancer. The assay was immunoSEQ multiplex PCR, and TCRdb's table has in-frame clones only and misses some. The sample carries almost 35,000 clones, 93% recorded once. Specimen: peripheral blood, collected before any cancer treatment. The receptors originated from a female donor of 60 years or more with stage I lung adenocarcinoma. CDR3s leave out the opening cysteine and the closing phenylalanine or tryptophan. Each record gives: CDR3 length, J gene, V gene, CDR3 protein.

len: 11; j_gene: TRBJ1-1; v_gene: TRBV27; CDR3aa: ASSLRRNTEAF
len: 12; j_gene: TRBJ2-5; v_gene: TRBV7-2; CDR3aa: ASSLGAAQETQY
len: 16; j_gene: TRBJ2-3; v_gene: TRBV4-3; CDR3aa: ASSLAGASGGSTDTQY
len: 12; j_gene: TRBJ2-1; v_gene: TRBV19; CDR3aa: ASKGAGGWNEQF
len: 14; j_gene: TRBJ1-5; v_gene: TRBV5-1; CDR3aa: ASSLEPGAGNQPQH
len: 11; j_gene: TRBJ1-1; v_gene: TRBV2; CDR3aa: ASSDRGYTEAF
len: 12; j_gene: TRBJ2-7; v_gene: TRBV5-6; CDR3aa: ASSPLQGSSEQY
len: 12; j_gene: TRBJ1-2; v_gene: TRBV6-6; CDR3aa: ASRTGTGGLGYT
len: 12; j_gene: TRBJ2-1; v_gene: TRBV18; CDR3aa: ASSPIAGELEQF
len: 12; j_gene: TRBJ2-5; v_gene: TRBV7-7; CDR3aa: ASSLAPAKETQY
len: 15; j_gene: TRBJ2-3; v_gene: TRBV7-3; CDR3aa: ASSHPGEGPRGDTQY
len: 13; j_gene: TRBJ2-2; v_gene: TRBV9; CDR3aa: ASTQGLDITGELF
len: 11; j_gene: TRBJ1-4; v_gene: TRBV7-9; CDR3aa: ASSLVAGEKLF
len: 13; j_gene: TRBJ1-3; v_gene: TRBV9; CDR3aa: ASSGGTGPGNTIY
len: 13; j_gene: TRBJ2-3; v_gene: TRBV5-4; CDR3aa: ASRLRTGSTDTQY
len: 13; j_gene: TRBJ2-7; v_gene: TRBV6-5; CDR3aa: ASRYRDAGSYEQY
len: 13; j_gene: TRBJ1-5; v_gene: TRBV28; CDR3aa: ASSFGPSSNQPQH
len: 12; j_gene: TRBJ1-4; v_gene: TRBV6-6; CDR3aa: ASSYEGREGKLF
len: 12; j_gene: TRBJ1-2; v_gene: TRBV28; CDR3aa: ASNTGTALNGYT
len: 10; j_gene: TRBJ1-2; v_gene: TRBV5-4; CDR3aa: ASSQDWNGYT
len: 13; j_gene: TRBJ2-1; v_gene: TRBV5-4; CDR3aa: ASSLSGGGNNEQF
len: 13; j_gene: TRBJ2-1; v_gene: TRBV5-1; CDR3aa: ASSLAGTGTNEQF
len: 14; j_gene: TRBJ2-6; v_gene: TRBV7-2; CDR3aa: ASSQTTGSGANVLT
len: 11; j_gene: TRBJ1-2; v_gene: TRBV11-3; CDR3aa: ASSPQGPTGYT
len: 11; j_gene: TRBJ1-2; v_gene: TRBV29-1; CDR3aa: SVEGPGPYGYT
len: 11; j_gene: TRBJ1-1; v_gene: TRBV7-2; CDR3aa: ASSSPGMVEAF
len: 14; j_gene: TRBJ2-1; v_gene: TRBV7-2; CDR3aa: ASSSQGLAGVNEQF
len: 12; j_gene: TRBJ1-1; v_gene: TRBV5-4; CDR3aa: ASSFDRGGTEAF
len: 12; j_gene: TRBJ2-2; v_gene: TRBV7-2; CDR3aa: ASINRPNTGELF